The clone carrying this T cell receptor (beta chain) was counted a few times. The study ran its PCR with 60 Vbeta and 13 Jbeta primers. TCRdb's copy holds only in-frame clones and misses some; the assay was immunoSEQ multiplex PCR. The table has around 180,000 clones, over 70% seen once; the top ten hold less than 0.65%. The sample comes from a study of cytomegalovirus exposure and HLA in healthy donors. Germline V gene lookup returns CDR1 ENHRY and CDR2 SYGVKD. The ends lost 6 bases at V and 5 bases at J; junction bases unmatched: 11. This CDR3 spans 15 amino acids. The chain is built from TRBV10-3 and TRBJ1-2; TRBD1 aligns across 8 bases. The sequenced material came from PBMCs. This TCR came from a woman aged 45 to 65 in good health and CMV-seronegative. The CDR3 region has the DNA TGTGCCATCAGCTATTCATCCGGGACAGGATATGGCTACACCTTC. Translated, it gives CAISYSSGTGYGYTF.